This TCR beta chain emerged from a study of breast tumors, draining lymph nodes, adjacent tissues. Axillary draining lymph nodes of breast cancer patients supplied the node samples. TCRdb processed the multiplex PCR reads anew with MiXCR; each CDR3 protein has one entry. The sample yields about 230,000 distinct CDR3 sequences, about 30% seen once. V was shortened by 5 bases and J by 7 bases, with 7 bases between the two germline ends. There are 11 residues in the CDR3. Germline loops: CDR1 SGHAT, CDR2 FQDESV (reference sequence). This clonotype was seen ten or more times. The rearrangement joins TRBV11-1 to TRBJ2-3, with no clear D. The sequence was obtained from a female donor with breast cancer. Some clones in this sample may be carry-over from other donors' samples. Sequenced: axillary lymph node tissue. CDR3 in DNA: TGTGCCAGCAGCATGAGAAATACGCAGTATTTT. Amino acids: CASSMRNTQYF. The full variable domain, completed using reference TRBV11-1 and TRBJ2-3, is EAEVAQSPRYKITEKSQAVAFWCDPISGHATLYWYRQILGQGPELLVQFQDESVVDDSQLPKDRFSAERLKGVDSTLKIQPAELGDSAMYLCASSMRNTQYFGPGTRLTVL.